This T cell receptor beta chain came from a study of PD-L1 blockade in urothelial cancer (dated by TCRdb to about 2017). Background for the entire study: Therapy was started in 2014 for all patients, and atezolizumab 1,200 mg was administered intravenously every 3 weeks. About 85% of the roughly 29 patients were males with bladder-origin urothelial cancer, and 18 of 29 reported a prior smoking history. Patients had an ECOG performance status of 0 or 1 and had received between 0 and 3 prior chemotherapy regimens. Blood samples were analyzed at 3 weeks after treatment start (second dose) and at 6 weeks after treatment start. A median of roughly 140,000 T cells and some 82,000 unique TCRs was obtained from blood samples, and a median clonality of roughly 0.08 was observed. The study, an exploratory multi-omic analysis, examined somatic, immune and clinical correlates of response to PD-L1 blockade with atezolizumab in urothelial cancer. Pretreatment tumor samples, along with matched peripheral blood serially collected before and after atezolizumab treatment, were subjected to TCR sequencing. Durable clinical benefit meant progression-free survival longer than 6 months, and TCR features were also tested against progression-free and overall survival. Whole exome sequencing and RNA sequencing of pretreatment tumors were performed alongside TCR sequencing in the same patients. Durable clinical benefit was achieved by nine patients but not by the remaining 20. Under 30 patients had pretreatment blood TCR-seq, roughly 25 had at least one posttreatment blood collection, and roughly 25 had tumor TCR-seq.

The time point label, read with the paper, signifies: peripheral blood 6 weeks after treatment start. A cohort of more than 25 patients with locally advanced or metastatic urothelial carcinoma, treated at Memorial Sloan Kettering on a trial protocol, was included. Peripheral blood mononuclear cells were collected pretreatment and during treatment, at between 1 and 8 total time points per patient. The Qiagen DNeasy Blood extraction kit was used to purify genomic DNA from total PBMCs and tumor samples. PBMCs were collected pretreatment and during treatment and were isolated and stored as previously described. Synthetic TCR analog templates were spiked into each PCR so that absolute template abundance could be estimated from read counts. Using the immunoSEQ assay, TCRbeta CDR3 regions were amplified from genomic DNA with bias-controlled V and J gene primers. Rearranged TCRbeta segments were sequenced at approximately 20X coverage. The published analysis was carried out like this. Clustering was used to correct sequencing errors, and CDR3s were annotated against IMGT so that V, D and J genes could be assigned. Out-of-frame and stop-codon sequences were excluded, and only productive TCRbeta rearrangements were used in downstream analyses. Clonality was calculated as one minus the Shannon entropy normalized by the log of the number of unique productive sequences. Fisher's exact test with Benjamini-Hochberg correction, using a cutoff of adjusted p below 0.01, was how clones that differed between time points or between blood and tumor were identified. Not all clones reach the TCRdb copy of this immuneACCESS table, which keeps in-frame sequences only. Checked studies attribute under half of the gap to unresolved V genes and leave the rest unexplained. From that table come the V and J calls and clone size; the DNA was used to work out D and trimming. Across this sample there are 53,000 or so clones, with more than 75% seen only once. Approximately 2.5% of the sample belongs to the ten largest clones.

To note about this clone: Its antigen is unknown. Base-call qualities are not available, and no considerably larger clone is one nucleotide away.

Summary of the overall study and its limitations: Improved progression-free and overall survival was found to be associated with pretreatment peripheral blood TCR clonality below the median. Among patients with durable benefit, tumor-associated TCR clones showed greater expansion in peripheral blood 3 weeks after treatment started (n of about 20, p = 0.022). Because the sample size was small (n ≈ 27) and many exploratory analyses were performed, the results are intended to be hypothesis-generating.

From a lookup of the germline V gene, CDR1 and CDR2 are SNHLY and FYNNEI. The CDR3 spans 14 residues, from the cysteine through the phenylalanine. Only the CDR3 DNA is retained, 42 bases long and in frame from the first base. V lost 7 bases and J lost 0 bases, and the count of bases not matched to a germline gene is 5. The chain employs TRBV2 and TRBJ2-5, with 7 bases aligning to TRBD1. This receptor was identified in a man in his 60s with urothelial cancer. Sequences were derived from PBMCs, sampled around atezolizumab (anti-PD-L1) treatment. CDR3 protein: CASKETGNQETQYF. The DNA reads as follows: TGTGCCAGCAAAGAGACAGGGAACCAAGAGACCCAGTACTTC.